This T cell receptor beta chain is drawn from a study of blood T cell repertoires in COVID-19. At the level of the study: Acute and convalescent COVID-19 specimens originated in the United States, Italy and Spain. T cells, B-cell-depleted T cells, or PBMCs supplied cDNA or gDNA.

In the authors' methods: Amplification with reference gene primers provided the estimates of nucleated cell counts. Assay: immunoSEQ multiplex PCR; the TCRdb copy retains only in-frame clones and omits some. V, J and clone size are taken as reported in that table, and D and trimming were inferred from the DNA itself. The sample lists hundreds of thousands of clones; around 86% were seen once. Source material: peripheral blood. The clonotype was recovered from a woman in her 30s with active or convalescent COVID-19.

CDR3 nucleotides: TGTGCCAGCAGTTATTCGGGGGTGCACAATGAGCAGTTCTTC. It translates to CASSYSGVHNEQFF. This chain joins TRBV25-1 and TRBJ2-1, with a possible D match to TRBD2 (6 bases). V was pared by 5 bases and J by 5 bases, with 13 bases between. The CDR3 has 14 residues. Germline V gives CDR1 MGHDK, CDR2 SYGVNS. Full variable domain (missing parts from reference TRBV25-1 and TRBJ2-1): EADIYQTPRYLVIGTGKKITLECSQTMGHDKMYWYQQDPGMELHLIHYSYGVNSTEKGDLSSESTVSRIRTEHFPLTLESARPSHTSQYLCASSYSGVHNEQFFGPGTRLTVL.